The source of this T cell receptor (beta chain) is a study of blood T cells in healthy people across ages. CDR3 length equals 16 residues. The V gene's germline CDR1 is SGHTA and CDR2 FQGNSA. Deletions cut 4 bases from V and 4 bases from J, with 19 bases between. With a J-beta primer mix and a sample-barcoded 5' primer, a second PCR ran roughly 6 to 11 cycles. TCRdb reprocessed the 5' RACE reads via MiXCR and lists one record per CDR3 protein. The sample carries fewer than 1.5 million distinct CDR3 sequences, approximately 42% recorded once. The clonotype comes from a woman under 30 in good health. This chain uses TRBV7-2 with TRBJ1-1; tentative D call: TRBD1 (6 bases). The sample consisted of blood. The CDR3 sequence: CASSSIGGALGTEAFF. CDR3 in DNA: TGTGCCAGCAGCTCAATAGGGGGGGCGCTTGGCACTGAAGCTTTCTTT.